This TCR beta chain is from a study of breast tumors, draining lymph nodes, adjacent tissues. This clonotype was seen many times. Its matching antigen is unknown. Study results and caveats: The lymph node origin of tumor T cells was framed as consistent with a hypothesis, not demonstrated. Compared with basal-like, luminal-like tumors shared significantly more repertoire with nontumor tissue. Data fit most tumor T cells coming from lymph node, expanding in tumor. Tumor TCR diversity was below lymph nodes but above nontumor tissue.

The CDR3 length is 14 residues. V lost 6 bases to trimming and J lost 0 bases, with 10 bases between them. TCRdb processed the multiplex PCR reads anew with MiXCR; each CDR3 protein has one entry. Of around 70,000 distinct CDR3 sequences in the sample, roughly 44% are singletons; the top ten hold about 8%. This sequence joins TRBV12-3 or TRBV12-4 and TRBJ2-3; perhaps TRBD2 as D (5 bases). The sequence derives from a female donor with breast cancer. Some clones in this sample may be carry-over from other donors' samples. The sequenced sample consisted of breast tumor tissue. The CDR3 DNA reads TGTGCCAGCAGAAGCCCGGGGAGCACAGATACGCAGTATTTT. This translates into CASRSPGSTDTQYF.